This T cell receptor (beta chain) was obtained from a study of blood T cell repertoires in COVID-19. Whole-study context: Collection of acute and convalescent COVID-19 samples took place in the United States, Italy and Spain. From T cells, B-cell-depleted T cells, or PBMCs came the material, which was cDNA or gDNA.

Germline CDR1 is SGHNT and CDR2 is YYREEE (reference sequence). V dropped 1 base and J dropped 5; count of bases not matched to a gene: 9. This CDR3 is 15 amino acids long. In the source study's methods: Counts of nucleated cells, estimated from reference gene primer amplification, were obtained. Sequenced by immunoSEQ multiplex PCR; TCRdb stores in-frame clones only, minus some. The V and J calls and the clone size are those of that table, but D and trimming were determined from the DNA. The table shows over 200,000 clones, with approximately 86% occurring only once. The gene calls are TRBV5-4 and TRBJ2-7, with 7 bases aligning to TRBD1. This TCR came from a middle-aged man who had recovered from COVID-19. Material for sequencing was peripheral blood. Here the CDR3 reads CASSLSQGVKNEQYF. DNA for the CDR3: TGTGCCAGCAGCTTGTCCCAGGGGGTAAAAAACGAGCAGTACTTC. Based on the CDR3 plus reference TRBV5-4 and TRBJ2-7, the full variable domain is ETGVTQSPTHLIKTRGQQVTLRCSSQSGHNTVSWYQQALGQGPQFIFQYYREEENGRGNFPPRFSGLQFPNYSSELNVNALELDDSALYLCASSLSQGVKNEQYFGPGTRLTVT.